The 32 T cell receptor beta chains below were found in one sample sequenced in a study of cytomegalovirus exposure and HLA in healthy donors (TCRdb year 2017). Library preparation was by the immunoSEQ multiplex PCR assay. TCRdb holds this immuneACCESS table with in-frame rearrangements only. Some clones are missing; in checked studies, unresolved V genes explain under half, and the rest has no known cause. In all, the sample holds roughly 250,000 clones, and around 86% of those were seen once. 1% to 1.5% of the sample is held by the ten biggest clonotypes. Sequenced material: PBMCs. The receptors derive from a woman under 40 in good health and CMV-seropositive.

The rearrangement uses TRBV4-1 and TRBJ2-2; TRBD2 matches at 12 bases. Germline lookup yields CDR1 MGHRA and CDR2 YSYEKL. The V gene end was trimmed by 6 bases and the J gene end by 4 bases; junction bases not matched to a gene: 6. The CDR3 loop spans 16 amino acids. The CDR3 DNA reads TGCGCCAGCAGTCCGGGACTAGCGGGTACCACCGGGGAGCTGTTTTTT. It is translated as CASSPGLAGTTGELFF.

V gene TRBV6-1 combines with J gene TRBJ2-1, with D tentatively TRBD2 (5 bases). Germline CDR1 is MNHNS and CDR2 is SASEGT. Between the trimmed V and J ends, which lost 6 bases and 4 bases, there was a span of 13 bases. This CDR3 contains 14 residues. CDR3: CASSPTPGYNEQFF. Here the CDR3 DNA reads TGTGCCAGCAGCCCGACACCGGGGTACAATGAGCAGTTCTTC.

The chain employs TRBV30 and TRBJ1-2; a possible D gene is TRBD1 (5 bases). CDR3 length equals 12 residues. The germline gives CDR1 GTSNPN, CDR2 SVGIG (reference sequence). Trimming removed 4 bases from V and 8 bases from J, with 14 bases in between. The CDR3 reads CAWIGAAGGYTF. The CDR3 DNA sequence: TGTGCCTGGATTGGGGCGGCGGGGGGCTACACCTTC.

The J gene is TRBJ1-1, the V gene TRBV6-1; D remains unclear. The CDR3 is made up of 14 amino acids. Germline V gene data show CDR1 as MNHNS and CDR2 as SASEGT. With 5 bases removed from V and 5 bases from J, the gap between germline ends came to 15 bases. The CDR3 bases are TGTGCCAGCAGTATAGACGGAGGTGGAACTGAAGCTTTCTTT. As protein: CASSIDGGGTEAFF.

V is TRBV6-5 and J is TRBJ1-1, with 7 bases that match TRBD1. The germline V gene has CDR1 MNHEY and CDR2 SVGAGI. The CDR3 runs to 14 residues. V lost 6 bases and J lost 3; bases outside the gene matches: 7. CDR3 coding DNA: TGTGCCAGCAGCGCGGTTACAGGGGACACTGAAGCTTTCTTT. Its translation: CASSAVTGDTEAFF.

The chain links TRBV7-6 to TRBJ1-1; the match to TRBD1 covers 10 bases. CDR1 and CDR2 from the germline V gene are SGHVS and FNYEAQ. J was trimmed by 6 bases and V by 4 bases; bases with no gene match: 8. CDR3 length: 15 amino acids. The CDR3 DNA reads as TGTGCCAGCAGCTCGAGACAGGGGGCGATCGCTGAAGCTTTCTTT. Its protein is CASSSRQGAIAEAFF.

The chain combines TRBV5-4 with TRBJ2-3, with D tentatively TRBD2 (6 bases). Trimming left V 2 bases short and J 2 bases short, with 15 bases between. This CDR3 region has 16 residues. Germline-derived CDR1 and CDR2 are SGHNT and YYREEE (reference sequence). Here the CDR3 reads CASSLAGSLYTDTQYF. The CDR3 nucleotides read TGTGCCAGCAGCTTAGCGGGTTCACTTTACACAGATACGCAGTATTTT.

V usage is TRBV30 and J usage is TRBJ2-2, with D possibly matching TRBD1 (5 bases). Deletions cut 5 bases from V and 12 bases from J, with 19 bases between. This CDR3 contains 13 residues. CDR1 and CDR2 from the germline V gene are GTSNPN and SVGIG (reference sequence). CDR3 DNA: TGTGCCTGGTCCCTTGGGGCTGAGGTAAAGCTGTTTTTT. This gives the protein CAWSLGAEVKLFF.

As DNA, the CDR3 is TGCGCCAGCAGCTTGGGTTACGGTTTATACACCGGGGAGCTGTTTTTT. It yields the protein CASSLGYGLYTGELFF. The rearrangement uses TRBV5-1 and TRBJ2-2, with no clear D. Germline V gene lookup returns CDR1 SGHRS and CDR2 YFSETQ. V was trimmed by 0 bases and J by 3 bases, leaving 12 bases between them. This CDR3 has 16 residues.

This rearrangement joins TRBV28 to TRBJ1-5; 11 nucleotides line up with TRBD1. Trimming removed 8 bases from V and 6 bases from J; junction bases left unmatched: 12. This CDR3 contains 16 residues. Germline-derived CDR1 and CDR2 are MDHEN and SYDVKM. The DNA of the CDR3 is TGTGCCAGCTTTATCCCGGGACAGGGGGGTATTCAGCCCCAGCATTTT. Residues: CASFIPGQGGIQPQHF.

V gene TRBV6-1 combines with J gene TRBJ2-1; maybe TRBD2 (6 bases). The CDR3 totals 15 residues. The V end lost 0 bases, the J end lost 4 bases, and 10 bases lay between the germline ends. The germline gives CDR1 MNHNS, CDR2 SASEGT. The CDR3 DNA follows: TGTGCCAGCAGTGAAGCGGTAGCGGTATACAATGAGCAGTTCTTC. Translation: CASSEAVAVYNEQFF.

This chain joins TRBV9 and TRBJ2-7; D is uncertain. This CDR3 has 14 residues. Trimming took off 0 bases at V and 6 bases at J, with 13 bases between the two ends. Germline values: CDR1 SGDLS, CDR2 YYNGEE. For the CDR3, the DNA is TGTGCCAGCAGCGTAGATCCAAACCTGGCCGAGCAGTACTTC. Protein sequence: CASSVDPNLAEQYF. Complete variable domain (other parts from reference TRBV9 and TRBJ2-7): DSGVTQTPKHLITATGQRVTLRCSPRSGDLSVYWYQQSLDQGLQFLIQYYNGEERAKGNILERFSAQQFPDLHSELNLSSLELGDSALYFCASSVDPNLAEQYFGPGTRLTVT.

This chain joins TRBV7-6 and TRBJ2-2; D is possibly TRBD2 (5 bases). This CDR3 is 16 amino acids long. Germline V gives CDR1 SGHVS, CDR2 FNYEAQ. Between the trimmed V and J ends, which lost 3 bases and 2 bases, there was a span of 13 bases. The DNA for the CDR3 is TGTGCCAGCAGCTTCGGCGGGCCCTTTAACACCGGGGAGCTGTTTTTT. Its translation is CASSFGGPFNTGELFF.

The gene calls are TRBV10-3 and TRBJ2-7; 9 nucleotides match TRBD1. V gave up 6 bases and J gave up 0 bases; unmatched junction bases: 6. The CDR3 is 15 residues long. CDR1 is ENHRY, CDR2 SYGVKD, per germline. CDR3 bases: TGTGCCATCAGCGCCGGGACAGGGAGCTCCTACGAGCAGTACTTC. Protein product: CAISAGTGSSYEQYF.

V usage is TRBV6-5 and J usage is TRBJ2-1; D unresolved. There are 13 residues in the CDR3. Deletions cut 0 bases from V and 7 bases from J, with 7 bases between. Germline-derived CDR1 and CDR2 are MNHEY and SVGAGI. The CDR3, as DNA: TGTGCCAGCAGTTACTCCACCGGTAATGAGCAGTTCTTC. It is translated as CASSYSTGNEQFF.

This chain connects TRBV18 to TRBJ1-2, with 7 bases matching TRBD1. The CDR3 length is 16 residues. With 6 bases clipped from V and 6 bases from J, the junction kept 16 bases outside the gene matches. Germline V gene lookup returns CDR1 KGHSH and CDR2 LQKENI. The CDR3 DNA follows: TGTGCCAGCTCTCCGGCCGGGACAGCTCGCCTCCATGGCTACACCTTC. It yields the protein CASSPAGTARLHGYTF.

V is TRBV4-2 and J is TRBJ2-3; 9 bases align to TRBD1. The CDR3 runs 14 residues. CDR1 is LGHNA and CDR2 is YNFKEQ in the germline V gene. V was pared by 4 bases and J by 6 bases, with 5 bases of the junction left unmatched. CDR3 residues: CASSRDRDKDTQYF. The CDR3 DNA sequence: TGTGCCAGCAGCCGGGACAGGGATAAGGATACGCAGTATTTT.

This clone has only a few counts. The CDR3 nucleotides read TGTGCCAGCAGCTCCGGGACTAGGAACACCGGGGAGCTGTTTTTT. Protein sequence: CASSSGTRNTGELFF. The chain combines TRBV7-2 with TRBJ2-2; the match to TRBD2 covers 8 bases. The CDR3 has 15 amino acids. The V and J ends lost 4 bases and 1 base, in that order; junction bases with no gene match: 2. The germline V gene has CDR1 SGHTA and CDR2 FQGNSA. Drawing the rest from reference TRBV7-2 and TRBJ2-2, the complete variable domain is GAGVSQSPSNKVTEKGKDVELRCDPISGHTALYWYRQSLGQGLEFLIYFQGNSAPDKSGLPSDRFSAERTGGSVSTLTIQRTQQEDSAVYLCASSSGTRNTGELFFGEGSRLTVL.

This clone came up once. The DNA for the CDR3 is TGTGCCAGCAGTCCCATTTCCAACCTCGCGGCGAACACTGAAGCTTTCTTT. Translating it yields CASSPISNLAANTEAFF. The rearrangement links TRBV27 to TRBJ1-1; no firm D call. Trimming left V 5 bases short and J 1 base short, with 20 bases between. The CDR3 spans 17 residues. Germline V CDR1 and CDR2: MNHEY, SMNVEV (reference sequence).

This chain links TRBV9 with TRBJ1-2; weak D call: TRBD1 (6 bases). The length of the CDR3 is 13 residues. Germline-derived CDR1 and CDR2 are SGDLS and YYNGEE. The V and J ends lost 5 bases and 7 bases respectively, with 15 bases between them. The DNA for the CDR3 is TGTGCCAGCAGGGAAAACACAGGGCTTGGCTACACCTTC. Translated: CASRENTGLGYTF.

This clone was recorded a few times. V is TRBV11-1 and J is TRBJ2-7; 8 bases are a match to TRBD2. The V gene end was trimmed by 1 base and the J gene end by 6 bases; junction bases not matched to a gene: 2. Germline V CDR1 and CDR2: SGHAT, FQDESV (reference sequence). The CDR3 spans 13 residues. CDR3 in amino acids: CASSLVAGSEQYF. The DNA for the CDR3 is TGTGCCAGCAGCTTAGTAGCGGGGTCCGAGCAGTACTTC.

The genes are TRBV5-4 and TRBJ1-3; D may be TRBD1 (5 bases). The V gene lost 4 bases and the J gene lost 2 bases, with 16 bases spanning the gap. CDR1 is SGHNT, CDR2 YYREEE, per germline (reference sequence). CDR3 length equals 16 residues. Written as DNA, the CDR3 is TGTGCCAGCAGCATCGGAGGAGGGGAGACTGGAAACACCATATATTTT. This translates into CASSIGGGETGNTIYF.

This chain connects TRBV27 to TRBJ2-1, with no clear D. The CDR3 contains 14 residues. Deletions cut 3 bases from V and 8 bases from J, with 14 bases between. Per germline, CDR1 MNHEY and CDR2 SMNVEV (reference sequence). The CDR3 spells CASSFLSRSDEQFF. In nucleotides, the CDR3 is TGTGCCAGCAGTTTTTTGTCCAGATCCGATGAGCAGTTCTTC.

The chain joins TRBV27 to TRBJ2-7; tentative D call: TRBD1 (6 bases). CDR1 MNHEY and CDR2 SMNVEV come from the germline V gene (reference sequence). The CDR3 extends over 14 amino acids. V lost 3 bases, J lost 5 bases, and 14 bases lay in between. The DNA of the CDR3 is TGTGCCAGCAGTTTGCTACAGGGCCTCGACGAGCAGTACTTC. This encodes CASSLLQGLDEQYF.

J is TRBJ2-1 and V is TRBV5-1; TRBD1 matches 10 bases. Germline-derived CDR1 and CDR2 are SGHRS and YFSETQ. V shed 4 bases and J 6 bases; nucleotides not matched to a gene: 4. The CDR3 is 14 residues long. The DNA for the CDR3 is TGCGCCAGCAGCCGACAGGGGGCGCCCAATGAGCAGTTCTTC. Its translation: CASSRQGAPNEQFF. Supplemented by reference TRBV5-1 and TRBJ2-1, the full variable domain reads KAGVTQTPRYLIKTRGQQVTLSCSPISGHRSVSWYQQTPGQGLQFLFEYFSETQRNKGNFPGRFSGRQFSNSRSEMNVSTLELGDSALYLCASSRQGAPNEQFFGPGTRLTVL.

This chain uses TRBV30 with TRBJ1-1; 7 nucleotides agree with TRBD1. Germline CDR1 and CDR2: GTSNPN and SVGIG (reference sequence). V was pared by 5 bases and J by 3 bases, with 12 bases of the junction left unmatched. The CDR3 length is 15 residues. The CDR3 coding sequence is TGTGCCTGGGAACAGGGGTCTCGGTATTACACTGAAGCTTTCTTT. Its translation: CAWEQGSRYYTEAFF.

The chain has TRBV4-1 and TRBJ2-5; a weak D match, TRBD1 (7 bases). This CDR3 spans 17 amino acids. The germline CDR1 and CDR2 sequences are MGHRA and YSYEKL. The V end lost 1 base, the J end lost 7 bases, and 22 bases lay between the germline ends. The CDR3 is CASSQAKEGAHFGTQYF. The DNA of the CDR3 is TGCGCCAGCAGCCAAGCAAAGGAGGGGGCTCACTTTGGGACCCAGTACTTC.

The rearrangement uses TRBV27 and TRBJ2-7; 7 nucleotides align to TRBD1. The CDR3 runs to 13 residues. CDR1 is MNHEY and CDR2 is SMNVEV in the germline V gene (reference sequence). Germline trimming cut 6 bases from V and 6 bases from J; bases unmatched to any gene: 8. In DNA form, the CDR3 reads TGTGCCAGCAGCGACAGGGACCTTCGCGAGCAGTACTTC. It specifies CASSDRDLREQYF.

This clone was recorded only once. The gene calls are TRBV7-8 and TRBJ2-7; D is possibly TRBD2 (5 bases). Germline V CDR1 and CDR2: SGHVS, FQNEAQ. This CDR3 has 15 residues. V lost 1 base to trimming and J lost 4 bases, with 14 bases between them. The DNA of the CDR3 is TGTGCCAGCAGCTTAGGGAGGACCCTCGGTTACGAGCAGTACTTC. It encodes CASSLGRTLGYEQYF.

This clone was detected a few times. This chain uses TRBV2 with TRBJ2-2, with a tentative D call TRBD1 (5 bases). Trimming stripped 6 bases from V and 6 bases from J, with 17 bases between. CDR1 is SNHLY and CDR2 is FYNNEI in the germline V gene. This CDR3 is 15 amino acids long. The CDR3 spells CASRATGTEAGELFF. The CDR3 region has the DNA TGTGCCAGCAGGGCCACAGGTACCGAGGCCGGGGAGCTGTTTTTT.

The chain joins TRBV6-1 to TRBJ1-4; D is possibly TRBD1 (5 bases). V dropped 6 bases and J dropped 3 bases, with 8 bases sitting between them. Germline assignment: CDR1 MNHNS and CDR2 SASEGT. The CDR3 contains 13 residues. CDR3 sequence (DNA): TGTGCCAGCAGCGGGGGTGCTAATGAAAAACTGTTTTTT. As protein: CASSGGANEKLFF.

CDR3 nucleotide sequence: TGTGCCAGCAGCTCTGGAGGTTCTGGAAATCAGCCCCAGCATTTT. Its translation: CASSSGGSGNQPQHF. This chain uses TRBV7-9 with TRBJ1-5; no clear D gene. This CDR3 region has 15 residues. Trimming took off 4 bases at V and 4 bases at J, with 14 bases between the two ends. The germline V gene has CDR1 SEHNR and CDR2 FQNEAQ (reference sequence).